A selection of T cell receptor beta chains follows, all from one sample in a study of T cell repertoires in cytomegalovirus infection. One entry per CDR3 protein, called by TCRdb with MiXCR from the reads. The profile shows some 560,000 distinct CDR3 sequences, around 40% of them singletons. These TCRs' antigens remain unknown. Here the sequenced sample was cultured PBMCs, taken from culture after CMV antigen stimulation. The receptors stem from a human donor in good health (CMV status not recorded). Some clones in this sample may be carry-over from other donors' samples. The CDR3 runs from the conserved cysteine through the conserved F or W. A D gene is named only where the DNA matches it firmly. For some rows the clone size is stated as once, few or many, or as a class when expanded; others skip it.

J | size | D | V | DNA | CDR3
TRBJ2-3 | - | - | TRBV6-6 | TGTGCCAGCAGTTACCTGGGCGGGGGCACAGATACGCAGTATTTT | CASSYLGGGTDTQYF
TRBJ2-1 | - | - | TRBV6-2/TRBV6-3 | TGTGCCAGTTCGCTGCACGCCCTCTTAGTGACCTACAATGAGCAGTTCTTC | CASSLHALLVTYNEQFF
TRBJ2-3 | few | - | TRBV5-4 | TGTGCCAGCAGCCCGCGCTCTACAGCATTCACAGATACGCAGTATTTT | CASSPRSTAFTDTQYF
TRBJ2-1 | - | TRBD1 | TRBV19 | TGTGCCTGCCAATTAACCGGGACAGGGCTATACAATGAGCAGTTCTTC | CACQLTGTGLYNEQFF
TRBJ2-2 | few | - | TRBV7-2 | TGTGCCAGCTCCCTTAGGCCGAGGGACACCGGGGAGCTGTTTTTT | CASSLRPRDTGELFF
TRBJ2-1 | - | TRBD2 | TRBV7-6 | TGTGCCAGCAGCTTAAGGGGACTAGCGAATTACAATGAGCAGTTCTTC | CASSLRGLANYNEQFF
TRBJ1-4 | - | - | TRBV28 | TGTGCCAGCAGTTTTCAACGGGGAAAGCGAAAACTGTTTTTT | CASSFQRGKRKLFF
TRBJ2-5 | few | TRBD1 | TRBV20-1 | TGCAGTGCTAGGGGACAGGACCAAGAGACCCAGTACTTC | CSARGQDQETQYF
TRBJ1-4 | few | - | TRBV11-2 | TGTGCCAGCAGCTCCGTCCGAATGACGACTAATGAAAAACTGTTTTTT | CASSSVRMTTNEKLFF
TRBJ1-2 | - | - | TRBV18 | TGTGCCAGCTCATCCCCGATCGAAGGCTATGGCTACACCTTC | CASSSPIEGYGYTF
TRBJ2-4 | - | - | TRBV5-4 | TGTGCCAGCAGCGAGGGGTCACAACTCGCCAAAAACATTCAGTACTTC | CASSEGSQLAKNIQYF
TRBJ1-2 | - | - | TRBV6-2/TRBV6-3 | TGTGCCAGCAGTTCACCGCCCGGGTTTGCAGCCGAATTCTATGGCTACACCTTC | CASSSPPGFAAEFYGYTF
TRBJ2-3 | - | TRBD1 | TRBV19 | TGTGCCAGTACCCCGGGGGACAGGGCTACAGATACGCAGTATTTT | CASTPGDRATDTQYF
TRBJ2-1 | few | - | TRBV5-5 | TGTGCCAGCAGCTATGACTGGCCCCTTGAGCAGTTCTTC | CASSYDWPLEQFF
TRBJ2-5 | few | TRBD1 | TRBV12-5 | TGTGCTAGTGGTTTGGACACCAAGTTGACAGGGGCCTCAGGGCAAAAGACCCAGTACTTC | CASGLDTKLTGASGQKTQYF
TRBJ2-7 | - | - | TRBV5-1 | TGCGCCAGCAGCCGTACACAGGGAGACTCCTACGAGCAGTACTTC | CASSRTQGDSYEQYF
TRBJ2-3 | - | - | TRBV11-2 | TGTGCCAGCAGCTTATGGGACTCCCCGGGGGCGGATACGCAGTATTTT | CASSLWDSPGADTQYF
TRBJ2-1 | many | TRBD1 | TRBV7-8 | TGTGCCAGCAGCTTAGGTCCGGGACAGGGTAGTTATGAGCAGTTCTTC | CASSLGPGQGSYEQFF
TRBJ1-6 | - | TRBD1 | TRBV14 | TGTGCCAGCAGCCAAGCGGCGCGCGGTAAGGGGGCATCCTCACCCCTCCACTTT | CASSQAARGKGASSPLHF